This TCR beta chain was captured in a study of blood T cell repertoires in COVID-19. The CDR3 totals 14 residues. The ends were cut back, 5 bases at V and 1 base at J, with 9 bases in the middle. CDR1 is LGHDT, CDR2 YNNKEL, per germline (reference sequence). Libraries were prepared by immunoSEQ multiplex PCR; TCRdb keeps only in-frame clonotypes and omits some of them. The sample yields 130,000 to 150,000 clones, almost 90% seen once. In this sample, this clone turned up once. This chain uses TRBV3-1 (or the pseudogene TRBV3-2) with TRBJ1-3, with a tentative D call TRBD1 (6 bases). The sequence was collected from a man over 45 with active or convalescent COVID-19. Sequenced: peripheral blood. CDR3 nucleotides: TGTGCCAGCAGCTTGACAGGATCTGGAAACACCATATATTTT. Amino acids: CASSLTGSGNTIYF.